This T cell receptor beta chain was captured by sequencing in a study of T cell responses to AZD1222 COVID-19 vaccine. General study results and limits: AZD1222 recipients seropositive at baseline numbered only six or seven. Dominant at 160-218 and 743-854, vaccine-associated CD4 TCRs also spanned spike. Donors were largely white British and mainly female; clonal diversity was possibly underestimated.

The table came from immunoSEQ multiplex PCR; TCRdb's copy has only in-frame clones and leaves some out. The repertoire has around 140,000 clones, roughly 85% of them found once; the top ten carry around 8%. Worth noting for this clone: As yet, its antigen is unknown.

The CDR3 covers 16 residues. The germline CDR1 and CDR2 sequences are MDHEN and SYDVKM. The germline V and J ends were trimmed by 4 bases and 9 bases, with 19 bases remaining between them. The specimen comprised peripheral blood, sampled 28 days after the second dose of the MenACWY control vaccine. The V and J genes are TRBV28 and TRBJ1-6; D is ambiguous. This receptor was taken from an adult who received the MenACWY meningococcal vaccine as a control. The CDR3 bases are TGTGCCAGCAGTTCCACAAGCTCCCTATGGGGTTCACCCCTCCACTTT. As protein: CASSSTSSLWGSPLHF.